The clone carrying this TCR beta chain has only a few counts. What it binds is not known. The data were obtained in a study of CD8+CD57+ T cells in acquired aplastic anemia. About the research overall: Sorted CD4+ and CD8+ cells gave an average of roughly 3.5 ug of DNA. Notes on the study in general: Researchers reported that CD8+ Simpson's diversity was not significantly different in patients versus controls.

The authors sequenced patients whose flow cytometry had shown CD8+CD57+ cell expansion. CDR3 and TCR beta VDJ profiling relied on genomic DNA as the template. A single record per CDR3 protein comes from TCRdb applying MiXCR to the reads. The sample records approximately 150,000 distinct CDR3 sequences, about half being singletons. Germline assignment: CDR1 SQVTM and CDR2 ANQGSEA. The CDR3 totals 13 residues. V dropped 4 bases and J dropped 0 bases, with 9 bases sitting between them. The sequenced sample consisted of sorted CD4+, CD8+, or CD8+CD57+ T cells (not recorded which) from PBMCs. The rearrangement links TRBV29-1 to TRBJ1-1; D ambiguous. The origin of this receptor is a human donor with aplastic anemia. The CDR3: CSVVQRLNTEAFF. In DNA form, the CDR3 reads TGCAGCGTTGTGCAGAGATTGAACACTGAAGCTTTCTTT. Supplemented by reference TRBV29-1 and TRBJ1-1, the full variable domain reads SAVISQKPSRDICQRGTSLTIQCQVDSQVTMMFWYRQQPGQSLTLIATANQGSEATYESGFVIDKFPISRPNLTFSTLTVSNMSPEDSSIYLCSVVQRLNTEAFFGQGTRLTVV.